The 8 T cell receptor beta chains below all came from one sample that was sequenced in a study of technical replicates of blood from a handful of donors. Here immunoSEQ multiplex PCR was the method, and the copy in TCRdb shows in-frame clones only, minus some. The table has more than 70,000 clones, 85% to 95% seen once. Specimen: T cells isolated from PBMCs. The receptors derive from a human donor in good health.

This chain connects TRBV5-4 to TRBJ2-2; D unresolved. With 2 bases removed from V and 0 bases from J, the gap between germline ends came to 14 bases. The germline CDR1 and CDR2 sequences are SGHNT and YYREEE (reference sequence). The CDR3 covers 17 residues. As DNA, the CDR3 is TGTGCCAGCAGCTTTCTGGCAGGAACCACGAACACCGGGGAGCTGTTTTTT. Translation gives CASSFLAGTTNTGELFF.

In DNA, the CDR3 is TGTGCCAGCAGCGTAGCAGGGGGCCCGGGGCGCAATGAGCAGTTCTTC. Translating gives CASSVAGGPGRNEQFF. The rearrangement links TRBV9 to TRBJ2-1; TRBD1 matches at 8 bases. The CDR3 is 16 amino acids. Trimming took 0 bases from V and 6 from J; bases not matched to a gene: 8. CDR1 is SGDLS and CDR2 is YYNGEE in the germline V gene.

The rearrangement joins TRBV12-5 to TRBJ1-3; 7 bases map to TRBD1. The CDR3 runs 18 residues. CDR1 and CDR2 (germline): LGHNT, FRNRAP. The V segment lost 2 bases and the J segment 0 bases; nucleotides outside the gene matches: 10. The CDR3 bases are TGTGCTAGTGGTTTGACCCGGACAGGCCAAACCTCTGGAAACACCATATATTTT. Encoded protein: CASGLTRTGQTSGNTIYF.

The chain joins TRBV2 to TRBJ1-1; 8 bases agree with TRBD1. This CDR3 comprises 15 residues. CDR1 is SNHLY, CDR2 FYNNEI, per germline. Trimming removed 5 bases from V and 1 base from J; junction bases left unmatched: 6. CDR3 DNA: TGTGCCAGCAGTAGGACAGGGATCGGGAACACTGAAGCTTTCTTT. The encoded protein is CASSRTGIGNTEAFF.

The chain is built from TRBV10-3 and TRBJ1-1; 10 nucleotides align to TRBD1. V was clipped by 8 bases and J by 5 bases; unmatched bases: 8. Germline CDR1 reads ENHRY; CDR2 reads SYGVKD. The CDR3 runs 14 residues. CDR3 nucleotide sequence: TGTGCCATCTCAGAACCGGGACAGGGGACTGAAGCTTTCTTT. The encoded protein is CAISEPGQGTEAFF.

V and J are TRBV9 and TRBJ2-5; possibly TRBD2 for D (5 bases). CDR1 is SGDLS, CDR2 YYNGEE, per germline. Trimming took off 0 bases at V and 1 base at J, with 10 bases between the two ends. This CDR3 is 15 amino acids long. Written as DNA, the CDR3 is TGTGCCAGCAGCGTAGGTGGACTCTTCCAAGAGACCCAGTACTTC. Translated: CASSVGGLFQETQYF.

This sequence joins TRBV14 and TRBJ2-2; maybe TRBD2 (5 bases). Per germline, CDR1 SGHDN and CDR2 FVKESK. V lost 5 bases and J lost 2, with 15 bases in between. The CDR3 has 16 residues. CDR3 protein: CASSLPRRINTGELFF. The CDR3 nucleotides read TGTGCCAGCAGCTTGCCTCGGAGGATCAACACCGGGGAGCTGTTTTTT.

V is TRBV2 and J is TRBJ1-2; TRBD1 might be the D (6 bases). CDR1 SNHLY and CDR2 FYNNEI come from the germline V gene. V was shortened by 9 bases and J by 7 bases, with 24 bases between the two germline ends. The CDR3 is made up of 15 amino acids. The CDR3 nucleotides read TGTGCCAGACTGATTCCATACAGGGACCGTGTTGGCTACACCTTC. Translating it yields CARLIPYRDRVGYTF.